A selection of T cell receptor beta chains follows, all from one sample in a study of early stage breast cancer tumors. Libraries were prepared by immunoSEQ multiplex PCR; TCRdb keeps only in-frame clonotypes and omits some of them. Of about 36,000 clones in the sample, 70% to 85% were seen once. The sample consisted of blood. The source is a person aged 60 to 70 with breast cancer. Each CDR3 is given with its conserved first and last residue. A D gene is named only where the DNA matches it firmly. The listing skips clone size in some rows; elsewhere it reads once, few, many or a size class.

J	D	length	size	V	DNA	CDR3
TRBJ2-7	NA	14	once	TRBV29-1	TGCAGCGTCGGCAGGCCGGGGCCTGCCTACGAGCAGTACTTC	CSVGRPGPAYEQYF
TRBJ2-7	NA	13	NA	TRBV4-1	TGCGCCAGCAGCGGGGACGGAACCTACGAGCAGTACTTC	CASSGDGTYEQYF
TRBJ1-2	NA	15	few	TRBV28	TGTGCCAGCAGCTCCGGATCCGGCAGAAACTATGGCTACACCTTC	CASSSGSGRNYGYTF
TRBJ2-3	NA	17	NA	TRBV4-2	TGTGCCAGCAGCCAAGAGAGAAGCAGTTGGGGTCCAGATACGCAGTATTTT	CASSQERSSWGPDTQYF
TRBJ2-7	NA	13	NA	TRBV7-2	TGTGCCAGCAGCCCACCGAACACCTACGAGCAGTACTTC	CASSPPNTYEQYF
TRBJ1-1	TRBD1	13	NA	TRBV18	TGTGCCAGCTCACCGGGACAGCTCACTGAAGCTTTCTTT	CASSPGQLTEAFF
TRBJ1-5	NA	15	NA	TRBV7-8	TGTGCCAGCAGCTTAGGGGGTGATCCCACCCGGCCCCAGCATTTT	CASSLGGDPTRPQHF
TRBJ2-2	TRBD1	14	few	TRBV27	TGTGCCAGCAGTGGACAGGCCCACACCGGGGAGCTGTTTTTT	CASSGQAHTGELFF
TRBJ1-1	NA	17	NA	TRBV5-5	TGTGCCAGCGATCAATCGGCCTTCCGGGTAGACGCCACTGAAGCTTTCTTT	CASDQSAFRVDATEAFF
TRBJ1-2	NA	14	NA	TRBV11-2	TGTGCCAGCAGCTTATCTCCTGGGGCGTATGGCTACACCTTC	CASSLSPGAYGYTF
TRBJ1-4	TRBD1	15	NA	TRBV5-1	TGCGCCAGCAGCTGGTTACAGGGGGTTGACGAAAAACTGTTTTTT	CASSWLQGVDEKLFF
TRBJ2-1	NA	13	NA	TRBV7-9	TGTGCCAGCAGCCCCAAGGGGCGGGATGAGCAGTTCTTC	CASSPKGRDEQFF
TRBJ1-2	TRBD1	15	NA	TRBV2	TGTGCCAGCAGTGAAGCCCGGGACAGGGGCTATGGCTACACCTTC	CASSEARDRGYGYTF
TRBJ1-4	NA	15	once	TRBV18	TGTGCCAGCTCACCCCAACCGGACGAGAGGGAAAAACTGTTTTTT	CASSPQPDEREKLFF
TRBJ1-2	NA	12	NA	TRBV4-1	TGCGCCAGCAGCCAGGGTAACTATGGCTACACCTTC	CASSQGNYGYTF
TRBJ1-2	TRBD1	14	NA	TRBV27	TGTGCCAGCAGTTTGACCCGACAGGGGTATGGCTACACCTTC	CASSLTRQGYGYTF
TRBJ1-2	NA	10	NA	TRBV28	TGTGCCACCCAATTGTATGGCTACACCTTC	CATQLYGYTF
TRBJ2-7	NA	15	NA	TRBV7-2	TGTGCCAGCAGCCTAGATGCGACTCCGTACTACGAGCAGTACTTC	CASSLDATPYYEQYF
TRBJ1-6	NA	15	once	TRBV19	TGTGCCAGCTCGCGAGGGACGGGTTATAATTCACCCCTCCACTTT	CASSRGTGYNSPLHF
TRBJ1-2	TRBD1	14	NA	TRBV6-1	TGTGCCACACGGGGGGCAGGGGGCGACTATGGCTACACCTTC	CATRGAGGDYGYTF
TRBJ1-3	NA	18	NA	TRBV2	TGTGCCAGCAGACTTTTAGTTCGTGACGCTCATCCTGGAAACACCATATATTTT	CASRLLVRDAHPGNTIYF
TRBJ2-5	NA	16	NA	TRBV23-1	TGCGCCATCCTATCTAAACGACAGCTGCTCCAAGAGACCCAGTACTTC	CAILSKRQLLQETQYF
TRBJ1-2	NA	16	NA	TRBV5-1	TGCGCCAGCAGCTTGGAGATCCTGGACAGCTCCGTCGGCTACACCTTC	CASSLEILDSSVGYTF
TRBJ1-1	NA	11	NA	TRBV6-6	TGTGCCAGCAGGGCGACCCTGATAGCTTTCTTT	CASRATLIAFF
TRBJ1-1	NA	12	NA	TRBV9	TGTGCCAGCAGCCCGATGAACACTGAAGCTTTCTTT	CASSPMNTEAFF
TRBJ1-1	NA	17	NA	TRBV27	TGTGCCAGCAGCAAAGGCCCGTTCAAATCTCTGAACACTGAAGCTTTCTTT	CASSKGPFKSLNTEAFF
TRBJ2-3	NA	15	NA	TRBV19	TGTGCCAGTAGTATAGACAGGGGAAACACAGATACGCAGTATTTT	CASSIDRGNTDTQYF
TRBJ2-2	TRBD1	15	NA	TRBV23-1	TGCGCCAGCAGTCGTGTAGGGGGCGACACCGGGGAGCTGTTTTTT	CASSRVGGDTGELFF
TRBJ1-2	TRBD1	12	NA	TRBV28	TGTGCCAGCAGTTTCCGGACAGGGGGACACACCTTC	CASSFRTGGHTF
TRBJ2-3	NA	13	medium-sized	TRBV28	TGTGCCAGCAGAGTAACAGGGACAGATACGCAGTATTTT	CASRVTGTDTQYF
TRBJ1-6	TRBD1	15	NA	TRBV4-1	TGCGCCAGCAGCCACGGGGACAGGGGGCCATCACCCCTCCACTTT	CASSHGDRGPSPLHF